This TCR beta chain stems from a study of control samples from healthy donors and cancer patients. The repertoire was sequenced with immunoSEQ multiplex PCR; TCRdb's copy has only in-frame clones and lacks some. This sample has tens of thousands of clones, with around 90% found just once. This CDR3 comprises 15 residues. J gave up 0 bases and V 3 bases, and 2 bases lay outside the gene matches. Germline V gene data show CDR1 as KGHDR and CDR2 as SFDVKD. Source material: PBMCs. This clonotype was sampled from a man aged 35-49 years with colorectal cancer. The chain links TRBV24-1 to TRBJ2-3; the match to TRBD2 covers 7 bases. The CDR3 coding sequence is TGTGCCACCAGTGATCCAGCGGGAAGCACAGATACGCAGTATTTT. Translating it yields CATSDPAGSTDTQYF.